These T cell receptor beta chains were read from a single sample in a study of blood T cell repertoires in COVID-19. Method: immunoSEQ multiplex PCR; TCRdb's copy keeps in-frame clones and lacks some. Counted here are 380,000 or so clones, nearly 90% occurring once; the ten biggest clones make up roughly 2%. Sequencing used PBMCs or T cells enriched from blood (not recorded which). The source is a woman between 40 and 50 years old with acute COVID-19. Both conserved end residues are part of each CDR3. The order of the fields is clone size, D gene, V gene, J gene, CDR3 protein, CDR3 DNA. D genes are given only for firm matches. Size is omitted from some rows. Given values are once, few, many or a class for expanded clones.

.	.	TRBV30	TRBJ2-3	CAWSVGRADTQYF	TGTGCCTGGAGTGTAGGTCGGGCAGATACGCAGTATTTT
.	TRBD1	TRBV6-2/TRBV6-3	TRBJ1-1	CASSYTGQGRVTEAFF	TGTGCCAGCAGTTACACGGGACAGGGGCGGGTCACTGAAGCTTTCTTT
.	.	TRBV5-1	TRBJ2-5	CASSVDVQGGETQYF	TGCGCCAGCAGCGTGGACGTACAGGGAGGGGAGACCCAGTACTTC
.	.	TRBV5-4	TRBJ2-7	CASSSWQGGAEQYF	TGTGCCAGCAGTTCCTGGCAGGGGGGCGCCGAGCAGTACTTC
.	.	TRBV4-1	TRBJ2-3	CASSQWERLRTDTQYF	TGCGCCAGCAGCCAATGGGAGCGATTACGCACAGATACGCAGTATTTT
.	.	TRBV6-2/TRBV6-3	TRBJ1-1	CASSFLPREGTEAFF	TGTGCCAGCAGTTTCCTCCCCAGGGAGGGAACTGAAGCTTTCTTT
.	TRBD2	TRBV5-1	TRBJ2-3	CASRGRGGTDTQYF	TGCGCCAGCAGGGGCCGGGGGGGCACAGATACGCAGTATTTT
.	.	TRBV9	TRBJ2-3	CASSPMGGPYGTQYF	TGTGCCAGCAGCCCCATGGGGGGGCCGTATGGTACGCAGTATTTT
.	TRBD1	TRBV7-9	TRBJ1-2	CASSGQGYGYTF	TGTGCCAGCAGCGGACAGGGCTATGGCTACACCTTC
once	.	TRBV19	TRBJ2-2	CASSMVGNTGELFF	TGTGCCAGTAGTATGGTCGGGAACACCGGGGAGCTGTTTTTT
.	TRBD1	TRBV19	TRBJ1-4	CASSARQGGRGREKLFF	TGTGCCAGTAGTGCCCGACAGGGCGGTAGAGGTCGAGAAAAACTGTTTTTT
.	TRBD1	TRBV19	TRBJ1-3	CASSKGTAGNTIYF	TGTGCCAGTAGTAAAGGGACAGCGGGAAACACCATATATTTT
.	.	TRBV18	TRBJ1-1	CASSPNTVNTEAFF	TGTGCCAGCTCACCGAACACCGTAAACACTGAAGCTTTCTTT
.	.	TRBV19	TRBJ1-6	CASTQSVYSYNSPLHF	TGTGCCAGTACTCAGAGCGTGTACTCCTATAATTCACCCCTCCACTTT
once	.	TRBV14	TRBJ2-5	CASSQDSRYGTQYF	TGTGCCAGCAGCCAAGATAGTAGATACGGGACCCAGTACTTC
.	.	TRBV5-5	TRBJ1-1	CASSLDRATEAFF	TGTGCCAGCAGCTTGGACAGGGCCACTGAAGCTTTCTTT
.	.	TRBV19	TRBJ1-1	CASSWTVLNTEAFF	TGTGCCAGTAGCTGGACAGTTTTGAACACTGAAGCTTTCTTT
few	.	TRBV7-6	TRBJ2-5	CASSLPQETQYF	TGTGCCAGCAGCTTACCTCAAGAGACCCAGTACTTC
.	.	TRBV5-1	TRBJ2-1	CASSLYPDIEQFF	TGCGCCAGCAGCTTGTATCCCGACATTGAGCAGTTCTTC
.	.	TRBV3-1/TRBV3-2	TRBJ2-7	CASSPSTRGYEQYF	TGTGCCAGCAGCCCCTCCACTCGGGGTTACGAGCAGTACTTC
.	.	TRBV11-2	TRBJ2-3	CASSLAGEDTQYF	TGTGCCAGCAGCTTAGCGGGGGAAGATACGCAGTATTTT
.	TRBD1	TRBV9	TRBJ1-1	CASNPTGSNTEAFF	TGTGCCAGCAACCCGACAGGGTCGAACACTGAAGCTTTCTTT
.	.	TRBV11-3	TRBJ2-2	CASSLTSAGELFF	TGTGCCAGCAGCTTAACCTCGGCCGGGGAGCTGTTTTTT
.	TRBD1	TRBV6-5	TRBJ1-6	CASMPGQRYNSPLHF	TGTGCCAGCATGCCGGGACAGCGATATAATTCACCCCTCCACTTT
.	TRBD1	TRBV5-1	TRBJ2-7	CASSTGTGGSEQYF	TGCGCCAGCAGCACTGGGACAGGGGGGAGCGAGCAGTACTTC
.	TRBD1	TRBV5-4	TRBJ1-1	CASSLALGQGGTEAFF	TGTGCCAGCAGCTTGGCACTGGGACAGGGAGGCACTGAAGCTTTCTTT
.	.	TRBV5-4	TRBJ1-1	CASSFHNTEAFF	TGTGCCAGCAGCTTCCATAACACTGAAGCTTTCTTT
.	TRBD1	TRBV5-1	TRBJ2-1	CASSPGTGIDNEQFF	TGCGCCAGCAGCCCCGGGACAGGGATAGACAATGAGCAGTTCTTC
.	TRBD1	TRBV19	TRBJ1-2	CASSIGPGGRGYTF	TGTGCCAGTAGTATAGGTCCAGGGGGCCGTGGCTACACCTTC
once	.	TRBV2	TRBJ1-3	CASSRTASSGNTIYF	TGTGCCAGCAGTAGGACAGCGAGCTCTGGAAACACCATATATTTT
.	TRBD1	TRBV11-2	TRBJ2-2	CASRLQGAGELFF	TGTGCCAGCAGACTACAGGGGGCAGGGGAGCTGTTTTTT
.	.	TRBV5-4	TRBJ1-1	CASSLERATEAFF	TGTGCCAGCAGCTTGGAGAGGGCTACTGAAGCTTTCTTT
.	TRBD1	TRBV5-1	TRBJ1-5	CASSWGTGDQPQHF	TGCGCCAGCAGCTGGGGGACAGGGGATCAGCCCCAGCATTTT
.	.	TRBV6-5	TRBJ1-5	CASSSRDRPQHF	TGTGCCAGCAGCTCACGGGATCGGCCCCAGCATTTT
.	.	TRBV3-1/TRBV3-2	TRBJ2-7	CASSQAAGYSYEQYF	TGTGCCAGCAGCCAAGCTGCGGGTTACTCCTACGAGCAGTACTTC
.	.	TRBV7-9	TRBJ2-5	CASSHGSLDGQETQYF	TGTGCCAGCAGCCACGGGAGTCTGGACGGACAAGAGACCCAGTACTTC
.	.	TRBV6-2/TRBV6-3	TRBJ1-1	CASSYILTGFTEAFF	TGTGCCAGCAGTTATATTTTAACAGGGTTTACTGAAGCTTTCTTT
.	TRBD1	TRBV5-6	TRBJ1-1	CASRLRGPSTEAFF	TGTGCCAGCAGATTAAGGGGGCCGAGCACTGAAGCTTTCTTT
once	TRBD1	TRBV4-1	TRBJ2-7	CASSQAPRGQGYEQYF	TGCGCCAGCAGCCAAGCCCCCCGGGGACAGGGATACGAGCAGTACTTC
.	TRBD1	TRBV18	TRBJ1-5	CASSLSDRVGRQPQHF	TGTGCCAGCTCACTGTCGGACAGGGTGGGCCGACAGCCCCAGCATTTT
.	TRBD1	TRBV7-9	TRBJ1-1	CASSLVTGGNTEAFF	TGTGCCAGCAGCTTAGTGACAGGGGGGAACACTGAAGCTTTCTTT
.	.	TRBV5-1	TRBJ1-2	CASSPFGGDGYTF	TGCGCCAGCAGCCCGTTTGGGGGCGATGGCTACACCTTC
.	TRBD1	TRBV18	TRBJ1-2	CASSPDQGAYGYTF	TGTGCCAGCTCACCAGATCAGGGGGCGTATGGCTACACCTTC
.	TRBD2	TRBV18	TRBJ2-1	CASSPRTSGGNEQFF	TGTGCCAGCTCACCGAGGACTAGCGGGGGTAATGAGCAGTTCTTC
.	TRBD1	TRBV30	TRBJ2-5	CAWSGELGTGGQETQYF	TGTGCCTGGAGCGGTGAGCTCGGGACAGGGGGCCAAGAGACCCAGTACTTC
.	.	TRBV2	TRBJ1-2	CASSRQQSEWGYTF	TGTGCCAGCAGCCGGCAACAGTCTGAATGGGGCTACACCTTC
.	TRBD1	TRBV7-6	TRBJ1-3	CASSPINRGATIYF	TGTGCCAGCAGCCCAATCAACAGGGGTGCCACCATATATTTT
many	TRBD1	TRBV7-9	TRBJ1-1	CASSLGMTGANEAFF	TGTGCCAGCAGCTTAGGCATGACAGGGGCCAATGAAGCTTTCTTT
.	TRBD1	TRBV19	TRBJ1-2	CASSIWDRVRYGYTF	TGTGCCAGTAGTATTTGGGACAGGGTGAGGTATGGCTACACCTTC
.	.	TRBV18	TRBJ2-1	CASSPERAYNEQFF	TGTGCCAGCTCACCGGAGCGGGCCTACAATGAGCAGTTCTTC
.	TRBD1	TRBV5-8	TRBJ1-5	CASSGTFGTDSNQPQHF	TGTGCCAGCAGCGGAACTTTCGGGACAGATAGCAATCAGCCCCAGCATTTT
.	TRBD1	TRBV30	TRBJ1-6	CAWSLGTEDSPLHF	TGTGCCTGGAGCCTCGGGACAGAAGATTCACCCCTCCACTTT